The 21 T cell receptor beta chains reported below all come from one sample, sequenced in a study of shared clonotypes between healthy human individuals. Clones were sequenced by immunoSEQ multiplex PCR, and TCRdb holds only the in-frame ones, with some missing. The table has about 450,000 clones, 79% seen once. The sequencing input was PBMCs. Receptors were obtained from a woman aged 40 to 50 in good health. Some clones in this sample may be carry-over from other donors' samples.

The chain has TRBV27 and TRBJ1-1, with TRBD1 as a possible D gene (5 bases). Trimming removed 3 bases at V and 3 bases at J, with 23 bases between. The CDR3 runs 18 residues. Germline V CDR1 and CDR2: MNHEY, SMNVEV (reference sequence). CDR3 nucleotide sequence: TGTGCCAGCAGTTTGGTATTGTCGACCGAGGGGCCCTACACTGAAGCTTTCTTT. Protein product: CASSLVLSTEGPYTEAFF.

In this sample, this clone turned up once. The chain combines TRBV6-6 with TRBJ1-4; 7 bases fit TRBD1. V shed 6 bases and J 9 bases; nucleotides not matched to a gene: 7. CDR3 length equals 13 residues. CDR1 is MNHNY, CDR2 SVGAGI, per germline (reference sequence). The chain's CDR3 is CASRPTGDQKLFF. DNA for the CDR3: TGTGCCAGCAGGCCCACAGGGGATCAAAAACTGTTTTTT.

The genes are TRBV18 and TRBJ2-2; 9 bases fit TRBD1. After removal of 5 bases from V and 0 bases from J, the junction contained 4 bases not matched to a gene. This CDR3 comprises 16 residues. Germline CDR1 reads KGHSH; CDR2 reads LQKENI. The chain's CDR3 is CASSTGQGANTGELFF. The CDR3 DNA is TGTGCCAGCTCAACGGGACAGGGAGCGAACACCGGGGAGCTGTTTTTT.

The V gene is TRBV4-2, the J gene TRBJ2-7; 9 bases align to TRBD1. The germline V gene encodes CDR1 LGHNA and CDR2 YNFKEQ. J was trimmed by 5 bases and V by 3 bases; bases with no gene match: 5. This CDR3 is built from 14 residues. CDR3 in DNA: TGTGCCAGCAGCCAGAGACAGGGGGGTAACGAGCAGTACTTC. Translated: CASSQRQGGNEQYF.

The J gene is TRBJ2-7, the V gene TRBV5-1; D not resolved. Germline assignment: CDR1 SGHRS and CDR2 YFSETQ. V lost 1 base and J 0 bases, leaving 8 bases between the germline ends. The CDR3 runs 14 residues. CDR3 region: CASSLWGTSYEQYF. CDR3 DNA: TGCGCCAGCAGCTTGTGGGGAACCTCCTACGAGCAGTACTTC.

This chain joins TRBV9 and TRBJ2-1, with TRBD2 matching 7 bases. The CDR3 length is 15 residues. The germline gives CDR1 SGDLS, CDR2 YYNGEE. V gave up 7 bases and J gave up 3 bases; unmatched junction bases: 10. CDR3 DNA: TGTGCCAGCGCGCGGGAGCCTGGGAACTACAATGAGCAGTTCTTC. This translates into CASAREPGNYNEQFF.

J is TRBJ1-1 and V is TRBV6-1; TRBD1 might be the D (6 bases). Trimming left V 3 bases short and J 7 bases short, with 15 bases between. CDR1 and CDR2 (germline): MNHNS, SASEGT. The CDR3 is made up of 14 amino acids. CDR3 loop: CASSDRGGGHEAFF. The CDR3 coding sequence is TGTGCCAGCAGTGACAGGGGCGGGGGTCATGAAGCTTTCTTT.

The chain joins TRBV5-1 to TRBJ1-5; TRBD1 might be the D (5 bases). Deletions cut 1 base from V and 7 bases from J, with 15 bases between. Germline CDR1 reads SGHRS; CDR2 reads YFSETQ. This CDR3 contains 15 residues. CDR3 in amino acids: CASSLYGTGGQPQHF. CDR3 DNA sequence: TGCGCCAGCAGCTTGTACGGGACGGGCGGGCAGCCCCAGCATTTT.

The chain has TRBV15 and TRBJ2-7, with a tentative D call TRBD2 (5 bases). Trimming shortened V by 3 bases and J by 0 bases, and 15 bases separated the two germline ends. The CDR3 consists of 16 residues. CDR1 is LNHNV, CDR2 YYDKDF, per germline (reference sequence). The CDR3 DNA is TGTGCCACCAGCAGGGTTGGAGGAACCCACTCCTACGAGCAGTACTTC. Protein: CATSRVGGTHSYEQYF. Filled out from reference TRBV15 and TRBJ2-7, the complete variable domain reads DAMVIQNPRYQVTQFGKPVTLSCSQTLNHNVMYWYQQKSSQAPKLLFHYYDKDFNNEADTPDNFQSRRPNTSFCFLDIRSPGLGDTAMYLCATSRVGGTHSYEQYFGPGTRLTVT.

CDR3 bases: TGTGCCAGCAGCTTAGAAAGGGTTAGCACAGATACGCAGTATTTT. Protein sequence: CASSLERVSTDTQYF. V is TRBV11-2 and J is TRBJ2-3; D is ambiguous. V was shortened by 0 bases and J by 0 bases, with 7 bases between the two germline ends. Germline V gene data show CDR1 as SGHAT and CDR2 as FQNNGV. The CDR3 sequence is 15 residues long.

This chain uses TRBV6-4 with TRBJ2-1; no clear D gene. The V gene lost 4 bases and the J gene lost 9 bases, with 16 bases spanning the gap. CDR1 is MRHNA and CDR2 is SNTAGT in the germline V gene. This CDR3 has 14 amino acids. The CDR3 loop reads CASSVSLGYGEQFF. For the CDR3, the DNA is TGTGCCAGCAGTGTCTCCCTGGGGTATGGTGAGCAGTTCTTC.

The rearrangement links TRBV5-1 to TRBJ2-2, with TRBD2 matching over 7 bases. V gave up 5 bases and J gave up 6 bases; unmatched junction bases: 10. The CDR3 consists of 15 residues. Per germline, CDR1 SGHRS and CDR2 YFSETQ. The CDR3 spells CASSQETSSAGELFF. CDR3 nucleotide sequence: TGCGCCAGCAGTCAGGAGACTAGCAGCGCCGGGGAGCTGTTTTTT.

The chain is built from TRBV4-3 and TRBJ2-1; 7 positions agree with TRBD2. V gave up 1 base and J gave up 9 bases; unmatched junction bases: 9. The CDR3 has 15 residues. Germline V CDR1 and CDR2: LGHNA, YSLEER. The CDR3 bases are TGCGCCAGCAGCCAAGCTAGTGGGAGGGCGGCTGAGCAGTTCTTC. Its translation is CASSQASGRAAEQFF.

This clone was recorded a few times. The rearrangement joins TRBV18 to TRBJ1-3; perhaps TRBD1 as D (5 bases). The CDR3 loop spans 16 amino acids. Germline V CDR1 and CDR2: KGHSH, LQKENI. The V end lost 1 base, the J end lost 0 bases, and 10 bases lay between the germline ends. CDR3 nucleotides: TGTGCCAGCTCACCACAACAGGTCCGCTCTGGAAACACCATATATTTT. Translating it yields CASSPQQVRSGNTIYF.

The CDR3 coding sequence is TGTGCCAGCAGTGTACAAGGGCACACTGAAGCTTTCTTT. Its protein is CASSVQGHTEAFF. The chain joins TRBV2 to TRBJ1-1; D not certain. The CDR3 covers 13 residues. The ends were cut back, 4 bases at V and 3 bases at J, with 9 bases in the middle. Germline V gene sequence: CDR1 SNHLY, CDR2 FYNNEI.

The chain joins TRBV4-1 to TRBJ2-2; D remains unclear. There are 13 residues in the CDR3. The V gene's germline CDR1 is MGHRA and CDR2 YSYEKL. V was clipped by 3 bases and J by 2 bases, with 4 bases between them. The CDR3 is CASSHTNTGELFF. The CDR3 region has the DNA TGCGCCAGCAGCCACACTAACACCGGGGAGCTGTTTTTT.

The chain carries TRBV12-5 and TRBJ2-3; 8 nucleotides line up with TRBD1. CDR1 is LGHNT and CDR2 is FRNRAP in the germline V gene. V lost 5 bases to trimming and J lost 4 bases; unmatched junction nucleotides: 5. This CDR3 comprises 14 residues. DNA for the CDR3: TGTGCTAGTGGTACCGGACAGGGTCCAGATACGCAGTATTTT. Translation: CASGTGQGPDTQYF.

This chain connects TRBV2 to TRBJ1-1; TRBD1 matches 7 bases. The J segment lost 5 bases and the V segment lost 6 bases, leaving 9 bases of the junction unmatched. This CDR3 contains 14 residues. Germline assignment: CDR1 SNHLY and CDR2 FYNNEI. The CDR3 spells CASSVGQPTTEAFF. CDR3 coding DNA: TGTGCCAGCAGCGTGGGACAGCCGACGACTGAAGCTTTCTTT.

V is TRBV7-2 and J is TRBJ2-7, with 10 bases that match TRBD2. This CDR3 is 15 amino acids long. CDR1 SGHTA and CDR2 FQGNSA come from the germline V gene. V lost 2 bases, J lost 2 bases, and 3 bases stayed unmatched. CDR3 sequence (DNA): TGTGCCAGCAGCTTACTAGCGGGAGTCACCTACGAGCAGTACTTC. Translating it yields CASSLLAGVTYEQYF.

This clone was seen repeatedly, ten times or more. The chain links TRBV7-3 to TRBJ2-1; D might be TRBD1 (5 bases). V dropped 3 bases and J dropped 5 bases, with 20 bases sitting between them. The CDR3 spans 17 residues. CDR1 and CDR2 from the germline V gene are SGHTA and FQGTGA. The CDR3 nucleotides read TGTGCCAGCAGCTTCATAAGTAGGGGCGCAGCCGACAATGAGCAGTTCTTC. Its protein product is CASSFISRGAADNEQFF.

The rearrangement joins TRBV27 to TRBJ2-1; tentatively, D is TRBD2 (7 bases). With 7 bases removed from V and 7 bases from J, the gap between germline ends came to 20 bases. CDR1 and CDR2 from the germline V gene are MNHEY and SMNVEV (reference sequence). The CDR3 loop spans 15 amino acids. The CDR3 DNA reads TGTGCCAGCATCTCCGGGGGGCAGCCCTGGAATGAGCAGTTCTTC. It yields the protein CASISGGQPWNEQFF.